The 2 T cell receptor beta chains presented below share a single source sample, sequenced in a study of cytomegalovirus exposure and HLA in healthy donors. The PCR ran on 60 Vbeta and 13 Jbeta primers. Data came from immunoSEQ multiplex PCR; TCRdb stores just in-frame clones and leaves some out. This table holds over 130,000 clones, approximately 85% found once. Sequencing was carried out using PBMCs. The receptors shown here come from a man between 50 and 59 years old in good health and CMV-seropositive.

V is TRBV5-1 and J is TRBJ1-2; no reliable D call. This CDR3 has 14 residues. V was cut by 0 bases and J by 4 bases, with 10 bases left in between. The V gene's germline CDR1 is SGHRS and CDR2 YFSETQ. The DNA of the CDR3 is TGCGCCAGCAGCTTGGACGACGGGATCTATGGCTACACCTTC. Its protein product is CASSLDDGIYGYTF.

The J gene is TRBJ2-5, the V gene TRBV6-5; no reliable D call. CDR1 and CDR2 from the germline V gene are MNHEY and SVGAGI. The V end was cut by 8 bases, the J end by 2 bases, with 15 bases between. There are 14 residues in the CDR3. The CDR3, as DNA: TGTGCCAGCGGCCTAAAAGCGATACAAGAGACCCAGTACTTC. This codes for CASGLKAIQETQYF.